This is a list of T cell receptor beta chains from one sample in a study of post-analysis software for immune sequencing data. Using its own MiXCR run on the PCR reads, TCRdb lists one record per CDR3 protein. The sample lists fewer than 850,000 distinct CDR3 sequences, roughly 30% occurring once. The sample consisted of blood. The receptors here all came from a girl between 5 and 17 years old with multiple sclerosis. Both conserved end residues are part of each CDR3. Fields, in order: D gene, J gene, clone size, V gene, CDR3 DNA, CDR3 protein. A D gene is named only where the DNA matches it firmly. Rows give clone size only sometimes, using once, few, many, or a class for an expanded clone.

D gene: NA
J gene: TRBJ2-1
clone size: NA
V gene: TRBV20-1
CDR3 DNA: TGCAGTGCTGATAGGACGTCGCCTGGCAATGAGCAGTTCTTC
CDR3 protein: CSADRTSPGNEQFF

D gene: TRBD1
J gene: TRBJ2-7
clone size: few
V gene: TRBV27
CDR3 DNA: TGTGCCAGCAGTTTATCCCGCAGGGGGAAGGACGAGCAGTACTTC
CDR3 protein: CASSLSRRGKDEQYF

D gene: TRBD2
J gene: TRBJ2-3
clone size: NA
V gene: TRBV5-6
CDR3 DNA: TGTGCCAGCAGCCCCTTCGGGGGGAGGGTCACAGATACGCAGTATTTT
CDR3 protein: CASSPFGGRVTDTQYF

D gene: NA
J gene: TRBJ1-2
clone size: NA
V gene: TRBV5-5
CDR3 DNA: TGTGCCAGCAGCTTGGAGGCAGGGAGGTGCTATGGCTACACCTTC
CDR3 protein: CASSLEAGRCYGYTF

D gene: NA
J gene: TRBJ2-3
clone size: few
V gene: TRBV12-3/TRBV12-4
CDR3 DNA: TGTGCCAGCAGTAGCAATAGTCCTCTTCCGGGTACGCAGTATTTT
CDR3 protein: CASSSNSPLPGTQYF

D gene: NA
J gene: TRBJ2-3
clone size: NA
V gene: TRBV20-1
CDR3 DNA: TGCAGTGCCCCCTTGAGTCCAGATACGCAGTATTTT
CDR3 protein: CSAPLSPDTQYF

D gene: NA
J gene: TRBJ2-5
clone size: NA
V gene: TRBV10-1
CDR3 DNA: TGCGCCAGCAGTGACTTTCCATCCTTGGCGGGACAAGAGACCCAGTACTTC
CDR3 protein: CASSDFPSLAGQETQYF

D gene: TRBD1
J gene: TRBJ2-7
clone size: NA
V gene: TRBV11-2
CDR3 DNA: TGTGCCAGCAGCACTAGGACAGGGAATTCCTACGAGCAGTACTTC
CDR3 protein: CASSTRTGNSYEQYF

D gene: NA
J gene: TRBJ2-3
clone size: few
V gene: TRBV20-1
CDR3 DNA: TGCAGTGCTAGAGATGCGGGGCCCCACACAGATACGCAGTATTTT
CDR3 protein: CSARDAGPHTDTQYF

D gene: NA
J gene: TRBJ1-5
clone size: NA
V gene: TRBV6-1
CDR3 DNA: TGTGCCAGCAGTGTACCCCAGCATTTT
CDR3 protein: CASSVPQHF

D gene: NA
J gene: TRBJ2-7
clone size: few
V gene: TRBV15
CDR3 DNA: TGTGCCACCAGCAGAGTGAGAGGGAGCAGGTCCTACGAGCAGTACTTC
CDR3 protein: CATSRVRGSRSYEQYF

D gene: TRBD2
J gene: TRBJ2-1
clone size: many
V gene: TRBV9
CDR3 DNA: TGTGCCAGCAGCCCACGACCGGGACTAGCGGGAGCTACCTCCTACAATGAGCAGTTCTTC
CDR3 protein: CASSPRPGLAGATSYNEQFF

D gene: TRBD1
J gene: TRBJ1-2
clone size: NA
V gene: TRBV20-1
CDR3 DNA: TGCAGTGTCCCATCAGGGGGCCTTAACTATGGCTACACCTTC
CDR3 protein: CSVPSGGLNYGYTF

D gene: TRBD2
J gene: TRBJ2-3
clone size: few
V gene: TRBV3-1
CDR3 DNA: TGTGCCAGCAGCCCCTCGTGGCGGGGGGCCTCAGGAGATACGCAGTATTTT
CDR3 protein: CASSPSWRGASGDTQYF

D gene: TRBD1
J gene: TRBJ1-2
clone size: NA
V gene: TRBV27
CDR3 DNA: TGTGCCAGCAGACAGGGACAGGGGAGCTATGGCTACACCTTC
CDR3 protein: CASRQGQGSYGYTF

D gene: TRBD2
J gene: TRBJ2-1
clone size: NA
V gene: TRBV28
CDR3 DNA: TGTGCCAGCAGATTAGCGGGTGGGCAGTTCTTC
CDR3 protein: CASRLAGGQFF

D gene: NA
J gene: TRBJ2-1
clone size: NA
V gene: TRBV7-2
CDR3 DNA: TGTGCCAGCACGAGGGGTAACTACAATGAGCAGTTCTTC
CDR3 protein: CASTRGNYNEQFF

D gene: NA
J gene: TRBJ1-1
clone size: NA
V gene: TRBV24-1
CDR3 DNA: TGTGCCACCAGTGATCCGAACGACTCGGGAGCTTTCTTT
CDR3 protein: CATSDPNDSGAFF

D gene: TRBD2
J gene: TRBJ2-5
clone size: few
V gene: TRBV5-1
CDR3 DNA: TGCGCCAGCAGCCTCGGGACTAATGACGCGACCCAGTACTTC
CDR3 protein: CASSLGTNDATQYF

D gene: NA
J gene: TRBJ1-6
clone size: NA
V gene: TRBV20-1
CDR3 DNA: TGCAGTGCTAGTTCCACAGCCGGCGTCAAAAATTCACCCCTCCACTTT
CDR3 protein: CSASSTAGVKNSPLHF

D gene: NA
J gene: TRBJ1-1
clone size: few
V gene: TRBV15
CDR3 DNA: TGTGCCACCAGCAGATCTCAAGACCAGGGGCGGAGGGTTGAAGCTTTCTTT
CDR3 protein: CATSRSQDQGRRVEAFF

D gene: NA
J gene: TRBJ2-5
clone size: NA
V gene: TRBV5-6
CDR3 DNA: TGTGCCAGCAGCTTGGTAGGTGGAGGGGAAGAGACCCAGTACTTC
CDR3 protein: CASSLVGGGEETQYF

D gene: NA
J gene: TRBJ2-1
clone size: NA
V gene: TRBV5-1
CDR3 DNA: TGCGCCAGCAGCTTGGTGGCTAGCGAATCCTACAATGAGCAGTTCTTC
CDR3 protein: CASSLVASESYNEQFF

D gene: NA
J gene: TRBJ2-7
clone size: NA
V gene: TRBV10-3
CDR3 DNA: TGTGCCTCCAGGAACGGGGAATCCTACGAGCAGTACTTC
CDR3 protein: CASRNGESYEQYF

D gene: NA
J gene: TRBJ1-1
clone size: NA
V gene: TRBV7-2
CDR3 DNA: TGTGCCAGCAGCTTAGTCATAGGTTTCGGCACTGAAGCTTTCTTT
CDR3 protein: CASSLVIGFGTEAFF

D gene: NA
J gene: TRBJ1-2
clone size: few
V gene: TRBV27
CDR3 DNA: TGTGCCAGCAGTTCTTGGGCGTCTGGCTACACCTTC
CDR3 protein: CASSSWASGYTF

D gene: NA
J gene: TRBJ2-4
clone size: few
V gene: TRBV5-1
CDR3 DNA: TGCGCCAGCAGCTTGGTGGCAGAACGAGATCCCCTGTACTTC
CDR3 protein: CASSLVAERDPLYF

D gene: NA
J gene: TRBJ1-6
clone size: NA
V gene: TRBV20-1
CDR3 DNA: TGCAGTGCTAGAGATCGCTCCTATAATTCACCCCTCCACTTT
CDR3 protein: CSARDRSYNSPLHF

D gene: TRBD1
J gene: TRBJ2-7
clone size: NA
V gene: TRBV7-2
CDR3 DNA: TGTGCCAGCAGCTTATATGGGACAGGGGGTTACGAGCAGTACTTC
CDR3 protein: CASSLYGTGGYEQYF

D gene: NA
J gene: TRBJ2-7
clone size: NA
V gene: TRBV7-2
CDR3 DNA: TGTGCCAGCAGCCTGACCATGACAGGCAGCTACGAGCAGTACTTC
CDR3 protein: CASSLTMTGSYEQYF

D gene: TRBD2
J gene: TRBJ2-1
clone size: NA
V gene: TRBV19
CDR3 DNA: TGTGCCAGTAAACGACTAGCGGGGTGGTATGAGCAGTTCTTC
CDR3 protein: CASKRLAGWYEQFF

D gene: NA
J gene: TRBJ1-2
clone size: NA
V gene: TRBV7-2
CDR3 DNA: TGTGCCAGCAGCCGGGGACGTGAACGTGGCTACACCTTC
CDR3 protein: CASSRGRERGYTF

D gene: TRBD1
J gene: TRBJ1-4
clone size: NA
V gene: TRBV7-9
CDR3 DNA: TGTGCCAGCAGCCCACGACAGGGAGGTGAAAAACTGTTTTTT
CDR3 protein: CASSPRQGGEKLFF

D gene: NA
J gene: TRBJ2-5
clone size: NA
V gene: TRBV6-4
CDR3 DNA: TGTGCCAGCAGTGACTCGACGTTGGGGGGAGAGCAGTACTTC
CDR3 protein: CASSDSTLGGEQYF

D gene: NA
J gene: TRBJ2-5
clone size: NA
V gene: TRBV7-2
CDR3 DNA: TGTGCCAGCAGCCAGAATCGGGAGACCCAGTACTTC
CDR3 protein: CASSQNRETQYF

D gene: NA
J gene: TRBJ2-7
clone size: NA
V gene: TRBV20-1
CDR3 DNA: TGCAGTGCTAGAGACCCCAGGGGAAAGCCCTACGAGCAGTACTTC
CDR3 protein: CSARDPRGKPYEQYF

D gene: TRBD1
J gene: TRBJ1-1
clone size: few
V gene: TRBV7-9
CDR3 DNA: TGTGCCAGCAGCCCTAGAGGGGGGACAGGGAACACTGAAGCTTTCTTT
CDR3 protein: CASSPRGGTGNTEAFF

D gene: NA
J gene: TRBJ2-5
clone size: NA
V gene: TRBV5-4
CDR3 DNA: TGTGCCAGCAGCTTCGCGGGACAGCTACAAGAGACCCAGTACTTC
CDR3 protein: CASSFAGQLQETQYF

D gene: NA
J gene: TRBJ2-1
clone size: NA
V gene: TRBV3-1
CDR3 DNA: TGTGCCAGCAGCCTTATCAGGGGCGGTGAGCAGTTCTTC
CDR3 protein: CASSLIRGGEQFF

D gene: TRBD1
J gene: TRBJ1-2
clone size: NA
V gene: TRBV27
CDR3 DNA: TGTGCCAGCAGTTTAAGTATGGCGGCTGCTGGGACAGAGTATGGCTACACCTTC
CDR3 protein: CASSLSMAAAGTEYGYTF

D gene: NA
J gene: TRBJ1-1
clone size: few
V gene: TRBV4-1
CDR3 DNA: TGCGCCAGCAGGATCGGGGGGGCAAACACTGAAGCTTTCTTT
CDR3 protein: CASRIGGANTEAFF

D gene: NA
J gene: TRBJ2-4
clone size: NA
V gene: TRBV11-2
CDR3 DNA: TGTGCCAGCAGCCCCGCCGGGAGCGCCAAAAACATTCAGTACTTC
CDR3 protein: CASSPAGSAKNIQYF

D gene: TRBD1
J gene: TRBJ1-5
clone size: few
V gene: TRBV20-1
CDR3 DNA: TGCAGTGCTGGCCCCTCCGGGACAGTTTTTAATCAGCCCCAGCATTTT
CDR3 protein: CSAGPSGTVFNQPQHF

D gene: NA
J gene: TRBJ1-1
clone size: NA
V gene: TRBV6-6
CDR3 DNA: TGTGCCAGCAGTTACGGTGGCACACTCCCAGGCGGCACTGAAGCTTTCTTT
CDR3 protein: CASSYGGTLPGGTEAFF

D gene: TRBD1
J gene: TRBJ2-5
clone size: NA
V gene: TRBV7-9
CDR3 DNA: TGTGCCAGCTCTCCACCGGGACAGATCTTGGGGGAGACCCAGTACTTC
CDR3 protein: CASSPPGQILGETQYF

D gene: NA
J gene: TRBJ2-1
clone size: NA
V gene: TRBV6-6
CDR3 DNA: TGTGCCAGCAGACAACTTGATGGATTTCTCGCCCCCAATGAGCAGTTCTTC
CDR3 protein: CASRQLDGFLAPNEQFF

D gene: NA
J gene: TRBJ2-7
clone size: NA
V gene: TRBV28
CDR3 DNA: TGTGCCAGCAGTTTATGGCAGGGGACCTACGAGCAGTACTTC
CDR3 protein: CASSLWQGTYEQYF